A selection of T cell receptor beta chains follows, all from one sample in a study of identical twins. TCRdb redid the calling of the 5' RACE reads with MiXCR, one entry per CDR3 protein. The table shows some 440,000 distinct CDR3 sequences, with 20% to 25% occurring only once. These same records also appear under a second study, on T cells expressing NK-cell markers.

Material: CD4+ T cells sorted from blood. Receptors were obtained from a woman aged 18 to 35 in good health. CDR3s include the opening cysteine and the closing phenylalanine or tryptophan. Fields, in order: clone size, J gene, V gene, D gene, CDR3 DNA, CDR3 protein. A D gene is named only where the DNA matches it firmly. The size of a clone is reported for some rows only, either as once, few or many, or as a class for expanded clones.

abundance: many; j_gene: TRBJ2-4; v_gene: TRBV20-1; d_gene: -; CDR3nt: TGCAGTGCTAGTCGGAGGGGGTCCGAAAACATTCAGTACTTC; CDR3aa: CSASRRGSENIQYF
abundance: once; j_gene: TRBJ2-2; v_gene: TRBV20-1; d_gene: -; CDR3nt: TGCAGTGCTAATCAGGGAATCACCGGGGAGCTGTTTTTT; CDR3aa: CSANQGITGELFF
abundance: -; j_gene: TRBJ2-1; v_gene: TRBV20-1; d_gene: TRBD2; CDR3nt: TGCAGTGGAATAGCGGGGGGGCACACACACAATGAGCAGTTCTTC; CDR3aa: CSGIAGGHTHNEQFF
abundance: -; j_gene: TRBJ2-5; v_gene: TRBV5-1; d_gene: TRBD2; CDR3nt: TGCGCCAGCAGCTTGATTAGCGGGGTGTACCAAGAGACCCAGTACTTC; CDR3aa: CASSLISGVYQETQYF
abundance: many; j_gene: TRBJ2-4; v_gene: TRBV12-3/TRBV12-4; d_gene: -; CDR3nt: TGTGCCAGCAGTCGAACCGAGGAGGACATTCAGTACTTC; CDR3aa: CASSRTEEDIQYF
abundance: -; j_gene: TRBJ2-3; v_gene: TRBV5-1; d_gene: -; CDR3nt: TGCGCCAGCAGCCCAGCAGGAGCGGTCACAGATACGCAGTATTTT; CDR3aa: CASSPAGAVTDTQYF
abundance: -; j_gene: TRBJ1-5; v_gene: TRBV12-3/TRBV12-4; d_gene: -; CDR3nt: TGTGCCAGCAGTTTAAGGTTGTCACTGAATCAGCCCCAGCATTTT; CDR3aa: CASSLRLSLNQPQHF
abundance: -; j_gene: TRBJ2-3; v_gene: TRBV5-4; d_gene: -; CDR3nt: TGTGCCAGCGGCCCTCGGCTCGCCGATACGCAGTATTTT; CDR3aa: CASGPRLADTQYF
abundance: -; j_gene: TRBJ2-3; v_gene: TRBV20-1; d_gene: -; CDR3nt: TGCAGTGCTTCCGCCGGCCTACAGGGATTAACAGATACGCAGTATTTT; CDR3aa: CSASAGLQGLTDTQYF
abundance: few; j_gene: TRBJ2-1; v_gene: TRBV12-3/TRBV12-4; d_gene: -; CDR3nt: TGTGCCAGCCTCTTCTCGAACGACAATGAGCAGTTCTTC; CDR3aa: CASLFSNDNEQFF
abundance: few; j_gene: TRBJ2-1; v_gene: TRBV4-3; d_gene: -; CDR3nt: TGCGCCAGCAGCCGGGGACTCGGGGACCACGTAGTCTTC; CDR3aa: CASSRGLGDHVVF
abundance: -; j_gene: TRBJ2-3; v_gene: TRBV3-1; d_gene: -; CDR3nt: TGTGCCAGCAGCCCCCATGTCGGTACGCAGTATTTT; CDR3aa: CASSPHVGTQYF
abundance: few; j_gene: TRBJ2-1; v_gene: TRBV7-2; d_gene: TRBD2; CDR3nt: TGTGCCAGCAGCTTAGCGCCCCTAGCGGGAAATGAGCAGTTCTTC; CDR3aa: CASSLAPLAGNEQFF
abundance: few; j_gene: TRBJ2-1; v_gene: TRBV2; d_gene: -; CDR3nt: TGTGCCAGCAGTGAAGCGCTCTACAATGAGCAGTTCTTC; CDR3aa: CASSEALYNEQFF
abundance: -; j_gene: TRBJ2-3; v_gene: TRBV11-2; d_gene: -; CDR3nt: TGTGCCAGCAGCTTAGCCGGAACAAATACGCAGTATTTT; CDR3aa: CASSLAGTNTQYF
abundance: few; j_gene: TRBJ2-1; v_gene: TRBV12-3/TRBV12-4; d_gene: -; CDR3nt: TGTGCCAGCAGTTTGGGTATGATCAATGAGCAGTTCTTC; CDR3aa: CASSLGMINEQFF
abundance: many; j_gene: TRBJ2-2; v_gene: TRBV11-2; d_gene: -; CDR3nt: TGTGCCAGCAGCTTTTACAGGGTAGTCGGGGAGCTGTTTTTT; CDR3aa: CASSFYRVVGELFF
abundance: many; j_gene: TRBJ1-1; v_gene: TRBV20-1; d_gene: -; CDR3nt: TGCAGTGCTAGAATGGGACACGGATACACTGAAGCTTTCTTT; CDR3aa: CSARMGHGYTEAFF
abundance: -; j_gene: TRBJ1-1; v_gene: TRBV18; d_gene: -; CDR3nt: TGTGCCAGCTCACCACTGACGTTTGACACTGAAGCTTTCTTT; CDR3aa: CASSPLTFDTEAFF
abundance: -; j_gene: TRBJ2-3; v_gene: TRBV20-1; d_gene: -; CDR3nt: TGCAGTGCTGCAAAAGCGGTCGGCGGCACAGATACGCAGTATTTT; CDR3aa: CSAAKAVGGTDTQYF
abundance: -; j_gene: TRBJ2-1; v_gene: TRBV5-6; d_gene: -; CDR3nt: TGTGCCAGCAGCTTAGGACTATATGCGCAGTTCTTC; CDR3aa: CASSLGLYAQFF
abundance: few; j_gene: TRBJ2-5; v_gene: TRBV4-2; d_gene: TRBD1; CDR3nt: TGTGCCAGCAGCCTCTATCGGACAGGGGCGGGGGAGACCCAGTACTTC; CDR3aa: CASSLYRTGAGETQYF
abundance: few; j_gene: TRBJ1-5; v_gene: TRBV20-1; d_gene: -; CDR3nt: TGCAGTGCTAGACGGGGAGGGCAGCCCCAGCATTTT; CDR3aa: CSARRGGQPQHF
abundance: few; j_gene: TRBJ1-1; v_gene: TRBV20-1; d_gene: -; CDR3nt: TGCAGTGCTAGAGATTTGGGGCATTCGAACACTGAAGCTTTCTTT; CDR3aa: CSARDLGHSNTEAFF
abundance: few; j_gene: TRBJ2-1; v_gene: TRBV20-1; d_gene: -; CDR3nt: TGCAGTGCTAGAACCGGTACGATTTACAATGAGCAGTTCTTC; CDR3aa: CSARTGTIYNEQFF
abundance: -; j_gene: TRBJ2-1; v_gene: TRBV5-1; d_gene: -; CDR3nt: TGTGCCAGCAGCTTAGACCGGGCGTACAATGAGCAGTTCTTC; CDR3aa: CASSLDRAYNEQFF
abundance: -; j_gene: TRBJ2-1; v_gene: TRBV5-1; d_gene: -; CDR3nt: TGCGCCAGCAGCGTGAACAGGGTAAATAAGAATGAGCAGTTCTTC; CDR3aa: CASSVNRVNKNEQFF
abundance: many; j_gene: TRBJ2-1; v_gene: TRBV20-1; d_gene: TRBD2; CDR3nt: TGCAGTGCTATTCCCGCGGGAGCCTACAATGAGCAGTTCTTC; CDR3aa: CSAIPAGAYNEQFF
abundance: -; j_gene: TRBJ1-4; v_gene: TRBV9; d_gene: -; CDR3nt: TGTGCCAGCAGCGCCCAACCGGGGAGTGAAAAACTGTTTTTT; CDR3aa: CASSAQPGSEKLFF
abundance: few; j_gene: TRBJ2-2; v_gene: TRBV12-3/TRBV12-4; d_gene: -; CDR3nt: TGTGCCAGCAGTTACCGCGGGCAGTCCGGGGAGCTGTTTTTT; CDR3aa: CASSYRGQSGELFF
abundance: -; j_gene: TRBJ2-1; v_gene: TRBV6-5; d_gene: TRBD2; CDR3nt: TGTGCCAGCACTTCGTGGGGGGGCGGGAGGAATGAGCAGTTCTTC; CDR3aa: CASTSWGGGRNEQFF
abundance: few; j_gene: TRBJ2-7; v_gene: TRBV6-5; d_gene: -; CDR3nt: TGTGCCAGCAGTTACCAACCCCCAGGGGCCCCCTACGAGCAGTACTTC; CDR3aa: CASSYQPPGAPYEQYF
abundance: many; j_gene: TRBJ2-5; v_gene: TRBV6-5; d_gene: TRBD2; CDR3nt: TGTGCCAGCAGTTTCGGCCCGGGGGGAAAAGAGACCCAGTACTTC; CDR3aa: CASSFGPGGKETQYF
abundance: -; j_gene: TRBJ1-2; v_gene: TRBV2; d_gene: -; CDR3nt: TGTGCCAGCAGGACGACAGACTATGGCTACACCTTC; CDR3aa: CASRTTDYGYTF
abundance: -; j_gene: TRBJ1-1; v_gene: TRBV27; d_gene: -; CDR3nt: TGTGCCAGCAACCCTGCGGGGGCCGGAACGAGCACTGAAGCTTTCTTT; CDR3aa: CASNPAGAGTSTEAFF
abundance: few; j_gene: TRBJ2-3; v_gene: TRBV20-1; d_gene: TRBD2; CDR3nt: TGCAGTGCCTTTCCCCTAGCGGGAGTTAGAGATACGCAGTATTTT; CDR3aa: CSAFPLAGVRDTQYF
abundance: -; j_gene: TRBJ2-1; v_gene: TRBV29-1; d_gene: -; CDR3nt: TGCAGCGTTGATGGAGCGTACAATGAGCAGTTCTTC; CDR3aa: CSVDGAYNEQFF
abundance: -; j_gene: TRBJ1-2; v_gene: TRBV10-3; d_gene: -; CDR3nt: TGTGCCATCAGTGAGTCGCGGGCAGCAGAAAATGGCTACACCTTC; CDR3aa: CAISESRAAENGYTF
abundance: few; j_gene: TRBJ1-1; v_gene: TRBV11-3; d_gene: -; CDR3nt: TGTGCCAGCAGCTTAGATCAGGGAGCGGAAGCTTTCTTT; CDR3aa: CASSLDQGAEAFF
abundance: -; j_gene: TRBJ1-2; v_gene: TRBV20-1; d_gene: -; CDR3nt: TGCAGTGCTAGAGATGATCGGGCCTATGGCTACACCTTC; CDR3aa: CSARDDRAYGYTF
abundance: -; j_gene: TRBJ2-5; v_gene: TRBV15; d_gene: -; CDR3nt: TGTGCCACCAGCACCCTGGGGAGTGACCAAGAGACCCAGTACTTC; CDR3aa: CATSTLGSDQETQYF
abundance: few; j_gene: TRBJ2-3; v_gene: TRBV11-3; d_gene: -; CDR3nt: TGTGCCAGCAGCTTACATTCGGGGACAGATACGCAGTATTTT; CDR3aa: CASSLHSGTDTQYF
abundance: few; j_gene: TRBJ2-1; v_gene: TRBV29-1; d_gene: -; CDR3nt: TGCAGCGTTGCGGTGGGGCCCTCCTACAATGAGCAGTTCTTC; CDR3aa: CSVAVGPSYNEQFF
abundance: many; j_gene: TRBJ1-1; v_gene: TRBV7-2; d_gene: -; CDR3nt: TGTGCCAGCAGCTTAGTAGTTTCGCAGACTGAAGCTTTCTTT; CDR3aa: CASSLVVSQTEAFF
abundance: few; j_gene: TRBJ2-3; v_gene: TRBV20-1; d_gene: -; CDR3nt: TGCAGTGCCTCCCCTGGGACAGATACGCAGTATTTT; CDR3aa: CSASPGTDTQYF
abundance: few; j_gene: TRBJ2-3; v_gene: TRBV12-3/TRBV12-4; d_gene: TRBD1; CDR3nt: TGTGCCAGCAGTGTACAGGGGGCGAACACAGATACGCAGTATTTT; CDR3aa: CASSVQGANTDTQYF
abundance: -; j_gene: TRBJ1-4; v_gene: TRBV14; d_gene: -; CDR3nt: TGTGCCAGCAGCCCGGGGAGACCGGCGGATGAAAAACTGTTTTTT; CDR3aa: CASSPGRPADEKLFF
abundance: -; j_gene: TRBJ1-2; v_gene: TRBV20-1; d_gene: -; CDR3nt: TGCAGTGCTCTCGGGACAAGCCATTATGGCTACACCTTC; CDR3aa: CSALGTSHYGYTF
abundance: -; j_gene: TRBJ2-1; v_gene: TRBV5-1; d_gene: TRBD2; CDR3nt: TGCGCCAGCAGAGCGGGAGGGCCTTTTTACAATGAGCAGTTCTTC; CDR3aa: CASRAGGPFYNEQFF
abundance: few; j_gene: TRBJ2-7; v_gene: TRBV20-1; d_gene: -; CDR3nt: TGCAGTGCTAGAGATGATCTGGAAGGCGTAAGATCCTACGAGCAGTACTTC; CDR3aa: CSARDDLEGVRSYEQYF
abundance: -; j_gene: TRBJ1-1; v_gene: TRBV29-1; d_gene: -; CDR3nt: TGCAGCGTGAGACAGGACTACACTGAAGCTTTCTTT; CDR3aa: CSVRQDYTEAFF
abundance: -; j_gene: TRBJ2-3; v_gene: TRBV4-2; d_gene: TRBD2; CDR3nt: TGTGCCAGCAGCCAAGTAGTTCGTCCCGAGCGGGAGGAAACAGATACGCAGTATTTT; CDR3aa: CASSQVVRPEREETDTQYF
abundance: few; j_gene: TRBJ2-6; v_gene: TRBV5-4; d_gene: -; CDR3nt: TGTGCCAGCAGCTGGTGGGCTGGGGCCAACGTCCTGACTTTC; CDR3aa: CASSWWAGANVLTF
abundance: -; j_gene: TRBJ2-1; v_gene: TRBV24-1; d_gene: -; CDR3nt: TGTGCCACCAGCGGACAGCCTGGGTACAATGAGCAGTTCTTC; CDR3aa: CATSGQPGYNEQFF
abundance: -; j_gene: TRBJ1-2; v_gene: TRBV5-5; d_gene: -; CDR3nt: TGTGCCAGCAGCTTCGCCGGGTTTGGCTACACCTTC; CDR3aa: CASSFAGFGYTF
abundance: -; j_gene: TRBJ2-2; v_gene: TRBV24-1; d_gene: TRBD1; CDR3nt: TGTGCCACCAGTGACCTACAGGGGACCGGGGAGCTGTTTTTT; CDR3aa: CATSDLQGTGELFF
abundance: few; j_gene: TRBJ2-3; v_gene: TRBV20-1; d_gene: -; CDR3nt: TGCAGTGCTAGAAGGACGCCCCGGAGTACAGATACGCAGTATTTT; CDR3aa: CSARRTPRSTDTQYF
abundance: few; j_gene: TRBJ2-3; v_gene: TRBV3-1; d_gene: -; CDR3nt: TGTGCCAGCAGCCGGACTACCACAGATACGCAGTATTTT; CDR3aa: CASSRTTTDTQYF
abundance: -; j_gene: TRBJ2-1; v_gene: TRBV20-1; d_gene: -; CDR3nt: TGCAGTGCCCTTGGGGGTGAAAGGAGCTCCTACAATGAGCAGTTCTTC; CDR3aa: CSALGGERSSYNEQFF